One and the same sample provided the 26 T cell receptor beta chains below, sequenced in a study of blood T cell repertoires in COVID-19. Repertoires were generated with immunoSEQ multiplex PCR, while TCRdb's copy carries only in-frame clones and drops some. The sample includes about 240,000 clones, about 85% of them seen just once. Material: peripheral blood. The source of these receptors is a man aged 60-69 years who had recovered from COVID-19.

The gene calls are TRBV6-5 and TRBJ1-1; 9 bases match TRBD1. The junction had 8 bases not matched to a gene; V was cut back by 5 bases and J by 4 bases. This CDR3 is built from 15 residues. The V gene's germline CDR1 is MNHEY and CDR2 SVGAGI. The CDR3 region has the DNA TGTGCCAGCAGTCTCAACAGGGGGCGAGTCACTGAAGCTTTCTTT. Translated, it gives CASSLNRGRVTEAFF.

The chain couples TRBV5-1 to TRBJ2-2; possible D gene TRBD2, 6 bases. With 8 bases removed from V and 4 bases from J, the gap between germline ends came to 15 bases. The CDR3 is 14 amino acids. CDR1 is SGHRS, CDR2 YFSETQ, per germline. CDR3 nucleotide sequence: TGCGCCAGTACAACTAGCTCTGGCACCGGGGAGCTGTTTTTT. As protein: CASTTSSGTGELFF.

This chain uses TRBV27 with TRBJ1-1; 7 bases line up with TRBD1. The junction had 4 bases not matched to a gene; V was cut back by 4 bases and J by 5 bases. This CDR3 is built from 13 residues. CDR1 is MNHEY, CDR2 SMNVEV, per germline (reference sequence). The chain's CDR3 is CASSWTQGTEAFF. The CDR3 bases are TGTGCCAGCAGTTGGACACAGGGGACTGAAGCTTTCTTT.

This clone was detected only once. The chain couples TRBV10-3 to TRBJ1-1, with 9 bases aligning to TRBD1. CDR3 length equals 14 residues. The V segment lost 5 bases and the J segment 5 bases; nucleotides outside the gene matches: 6. The germline gives CDR1 ENHRY, CDR2 SYGVKD. CDR3 DNA sequence: TGTGCCATCAGTCTCGGGACAGGGCGGACTGAAGCTTTCTTT. It specifies CAISLGTGRTEAFF.

There are a few counts of this clone. This chain joins TRBV2 and TRBJ1-2; D remains ambiguous. V gave up 4 bases and J gave up 8 bases, with 14 bases separating them. The CDR3 is 13 amino acids. CDR1 and CDR2 (germline): SNHLY, FYNNEI. This CDR3 is CASSGEVFRGYTF. Here the CDR3 DNA reads TGTGCCAGCAGTGGGGAGGTTTTTAGGGGCTACACCTTC. The full variable domain, in which reference TRBV2 and TRBJ1-2 provide the parts outside the CDR3, is EPEVTQTPSHQVTQMGQEVILRCVPISNHLYFYWYRQILGQKVEFLVSFYNNEISEKSEIFDDQFSVERPDGSNFTLKIRSTKLEDSAMYFCASSGEVFRGYTFGSGTRLTVV.

The chain employs TRBV28 and TRBJ2-7; unclear D gene. This CDR3 contains 12 residues. In germline, CDR1 is MDHEN, CDR2 SYDVKM. V lost 3 bases and J lost 6, with 9 bases in between. The CDR3, as DNA: TGTGCCAGCAGTTTGGGCACGAGCGAGCAGTACTTC. Translating gives CASSLGTSEQYF.

V and J are TRBV28 and TRBJ2-3, with a weak D call TRBD1 (5 bases). Germline lookup yields CDR1 MDHEN and CDR2 SYDVKM. The germline V and J ends were trimmed by 6 bases and 6 bases, with 16 bases remaining between them. The CDR3 covers 14 residues. The CDR3 region has the DNA TGTGCCAGCAGGGGGCACCGCCTTAGTGATACGCAGTATTTT. It yields the protein CASRGHRLSDTQYF.

This chain links TRBV6-5 with TRBJ1-1; TRBD1 is a possible D gene (5 bases). With 5 bases removed from V and 3 bases from J, the gap between germline ends came to 16 bases. The CDR3 runs to 15 residues. From germline, CDR1 is MNHEY and CDR2 SVGAGI. For the CDR3, the DNA is TGTGCCAGCAGTCCTCAGGGTTTAGAGTACACTGAAGCTTTCTTT. Amino acid sequence: CASSPQGLEYTEAFF.

This chain connects TRBV30 to TRBJ2-3; the D gene is possibly TRBD1 (5 bases). The V end lost 4 bases, the J end lost 9 bases, and 20 bases lay between the germline ends. The V gene's germline CDR1 is GTSNPN and CDR2 SVGIG (reference sequence). The CDR3 has 14 residues. CDR3 region: CAWTHTTTASTQYF. CDR3 DNA sequence: TGTGCCTGGACCCATACGACGACAGCATCCACGCAGTATTTT. The full variable domain, its missing parts supplied by reference TRBV30 and TRBJ2-3, is SQTIHQWPATLVQPVGSPLSLECTVEGTSNPNLYWYRQAAGRGLQLLFYSVGIGQISSEVPQNLSASRPQDRQFILSSKKLLLSDSGFYLCAWTHTTTASTQYFGPGTRLTVL.

This clone was counted only a few times. The gene calls are TRBV28 and TRBJ2-5, with D perhaps TRBD1 (6 bases). Trimming stripped 6 bases from V and 5 bases from J, with 16 bases between. This CDR3 spans 14 amino acids. Germline V gene data show CDR1 as MDHEN and CDR2 as SYDVKM. Written as DNA, the CDR3 is TGTGCCAGCAGCTACCCCACAGGGCGGGAGACCCAGTACTTC. Protein product: CASSYPTGRETQYF.

This chain uses TRBV6-5 with TRBJ2-7, with TRBD2 as a possible D gene (6 bases). V dropped 6 bases and J dropped 3 bases, with 15 bases sitting between them. The germline V gene has CDR1 MNHEY and CDR2 SVGAGI. The CDR3 consists of 14 residues. The CDR3 DNA is TGTGCCAGCAGAAAAACCGGGGGAGTCTACGAGCAGTACGTC. As protein: CASRKTGGVYEQYV.

The J gene is TRBJ2-1, the V gene TRBV11-3; 8 bases match TRBD1. CDR3 length: 15 amino acids. J was trimmed by 6 bases and V by 6 bases; bases with no gene match: 10. The germline CDR1 and CDR2 sequences are SGHNT and YENEEA. This CDR3 reads CASSRGQGRANEQFF. CDR3 nucleotide sequence: TGTGCCAGCAGTAGAGGACAGGGTAGGGCCAATGAGCAGTTCTTC.

As to this clone: The same CDR3 arises from other DNA sequences in this sample as well. The chain carries TRBV9 and TRBJ1-3; tentative D call: TRBD1 (5 bases). The CDR3 totals 15 residues. Trimming pared 0 bases from V and 4 bases from J, leaving 11 bases between. CDR1 is SGDLS and CDR2 is YYNGEE in the germline V gene. The CDR3 DNA reads as TGTGCCAGCAGCGTAGAGGCGGGACGGGGAAACACCATATATTTT. Protein: CASSVEAGRGNTIYF.

V is TRBV16 and J is TRBJ2-7; D is undetermined. The germline gives CDR1 KGHSY, CDR2 FQNENV. Trimming pared 6 bases from V and 0 bases from J, leaving 15 bases between. The CDR3 length is 15 residues. The chain's CDR3 is CASSPRWADSYEQYF. DNA of the CDR3: TGTGCCAGCAGTCCCCGCTGGGCAGACTCCTACGAGCAGTACTTC.

This clone was seen a single time. V is TRBV11-2 and J is TRBJ2-5; no reliable D call. Between the trimmed V and J ends, which lost 2 bases and 5 bases, there was a span of 9 bases. From germline, CDR1 is SGHAT and CDR2 FQNNGV. The CDR3 covers 13 residues. CDR3 sequence (DNA): TGTGCCAGCAGCTTATCGCTCGGGGAGACCCAGTACTTC. Translating gives CASSLSLGETQYF.

The chain carries TRBV29-1 and TRBJ1-2; tentative D call: TRBD1 (6 bases). V lost 4 bases and J lost 3, with 6 bases in between. The length of the CDR3 is 11 residues. The V gene's germline CDR1 is SQVTM and CDR2 ANQGSEA. The CDR3 DNA sequence: TGCAGCGTTGGACAGGACTATGGCTACACCTTC. It is translated as CSVGQDYGYTF.

V is TRBV5-1 and J is TRBJ1-6; D might be TRBD1 (6 bases). This CDR3 has 15 amino acids. Trimming cost V 4 bases and J 6 bases, with 14 bases left between them. Germline CDR1 is SGHRS and CDR2 is YFSETQ. The CDR3 spells CASSPNRESNSPLHF. The CDR3 coding sequence is TGCGCCAGCAGCCCAAACAGGGAATCTAATTCACCCCTCCACTTT.

This chain links TRBV28 with TRBJ1-1; D may be TRBD1 (5 bases). Germline CDR1 is MDHEN and CDR2 is SYDVKM. V shed 4 bases and J shed 1 base, with 10 bases lying between them. This CDR3 contains 14 residues. CDR3 DNA sequence: TGTGCCAGCAGTTGGGGCAGGGCGAACACTGAAGCTTTCTTT. The encoded protein is CASSWGRANTEAFF.

The chain couples TRBV19 to TRBJ2-5, with 7 bases fitting TRBD1. The CDR3 runs to 14 residues. CDR1 is LNHDA and CDR2 is SQIVND in the germline V gene (reference sequence). V dropped 3 bases and J dropped 5; count of bases not matched to a gene: 6. The CDR3 region is CASSITGARETQYF. The CDR3 DNA follows: TGTGCCAGTAGTATTACAGGGGCGAGGGAGACCCAGTACTTC.

V and J are TRBV7-9 and TRBJ1-3; 8 nucleotides match TRBD1. This CDR3 has 14 residues. Losses at the gene ends were 5 bases for V and 3 bases for J; bases not matched to a gene: 3. The germline gives CDR1 SEHNR, CDR2 FQNEAQ (reference sequence). CDR3 DNA sequence: TGTGCCAGCAGCCAAACAGGGGGTGGAAACACCATATATTTT. This translates into CASSQTGGGNTIYF. The entire variable domain, with the rest obtained from reference TRBV7-9 and TRBJ1-3, is as follows: DTGVSQNPRHKITKRGQNVTFRCDPISEHNRLYWYRQTLGQGPEFLTYFQNEAQLEKSRLLSDRFSAERPKGSFSTLEIQRTEQGDSAMYLCASSQTGGGNTIYFGEGSWLTVV.

J is TRBJ2-1 and V is TRBV3-1 (or the pseudogene TRBV3-2); 11 bases are a match to TRBD2. The CDR3 is 18 amino acids. From germline, CDR1 is LGHDT and CDR2 YNNKEL (reference sequence). The J segment lost 0 bases and the V segment lost 4 bases, leaving 8 bases of the junction unmatched. The CDR3 nucleotides read TGTGCCAGCAGCCCGACACTAGCGGGGGTAATCTCCTACAATGAGCAGTTCTTC. This gives the protein CASSPTLAGVISYNEQFF.

This rearrangement joins TRBV4-1 to TRBJ2-7; 7 bases are shared with TRBD1. The V gene end was trimmed by 4 bases and the J gene end by 5 bases; junction bases not matched to a gene: 14. The CDR3 covers 16 residues. Germline V lookup: CDR1 MGHRA, CDR2 YSYEKL. CDR3: CASSPYTGERPHEQYF. The CDR3 bases are TGCGCCAGCAGCCCGTATACAGGGGAACGGCCCCACGAGCAGTACTTC.

The sample holds one count of this clone. V usage is TRBV5-1 and J usage is TRBJ1-2; tentatively, D is TRBD1 (6 bases). The CDR3 covers 14 residues. Trimming pared 4 bases from V and 8 bases from J, leaving 18 bases between. From germline, CDR1 is SGHRS and CDR2 YFSETQ. The CDR3 sequence: CASSLPSSGEGYTF. DNA of the CDR3: TGCGCCAGCAGCCTTCCGTCGTCAGGGGAAGGCTACACCTTC.

The chain is built from TRBV19 and TRBJ2-2; D is undetermined. CDR1 LNHDA and CDR2 SQIVND come from the germline V gene (reference sequence). CDR3 length equals 14 residues. Trimming shortened V by 8 bases and J by 1 base, and 11 bases separated the two germline ends. Written as DNA, the CDR3 is TGTGCCAGTCAGAGCCGACTGAACACCGGGGAGCTGTTTTTT. Its translation: CASQSRLNTGELFF.

The CDR3 loop is CAWVRKSAPNQRANYGYTF. In DNA form, the CDR3 reads TGTGCCTGGGTGAGGAAATCGGCTCCCAATCAACGAGCTAACTATGGCTACACCTTC. The V call is TRBV30, the J call TRBJ1-2; D uncertain. The CDR3 length is 19 residues. Germline CDR1 GTSNPN, CDR2 SVGIG (reference sequence). V shed 5 bases and J shed 0 bases, with 28 bases lying between them.

The chain joins TRBV2 to TRBJ1-1; 7 nucleotides agree with TRBD1. CDR3 length: 13 amino acids. The V segment lost 11 bases and the J segment 1 base; nucleotides outside the gene matches: 7. Germline loops: CDR1 SNHLY, CDR2 FYNNEI. The CDR3 DNA sequence: TGTGCCGGGAACAGGGGCCGGAACACTGAAGCTTTCTTT. Translated, it gives CAGNRGRNTEAFF.